A single sample gave rise to the 19 T cell receptor beta chains below, sequenced in a study of technical replicates of blood from several donors. Sequenced by immunoSEQ multiplex PCR; TCRdb stores in-frame clones only, minus some. The profile shows tens of thousands of clones, about 95% of them singletons. Sequenced material: T cells isolated from PBMCs. These receptors all come from a human donor in good health.

This sequence joins TRBV28 and TRBJ1-5; D is undetermined. Per germline, CDR1 MDHEN and CDR2 SYDVKM. CDR3 length: 13 amino acids. Trimming cost V 2 bases and J 3 bases, with 5 bases left between them. The CDR3 region is CASSLQDNQPQHF. In DNA, the CDR3 is TGTGCCAGCAGTTTACAGGACAATCAGCCCCAGCATTTT.

The chain combines TRBV27 with TRBJ2-1; 8 bases line up with TRBD2. The CDR3 is made up of 14 amino acids. Germline V gives CDR1 MNHEY, CDR2 SMNVEV (reference sequence). V trimming: 1 base; J trimming: 6 bases; junction bases outside the gene matches: 2. The CDR3 region is CASSLLAGFNEQFF. The DNA for the CDR3 is TGTGCCAGCAGTTTATTAGCGGGGTTCAATGAGCAGTTCTTC.

The rearrangement joins TRBV19 to TRBJ2-5, with 9 bases fitting TRBD2. This CDR3 region has 15 residues. The germline V gene encodes CDR1 LNHDA and CDR2 SQIVND (reference sequence). The J segment lost 4 bases and the V segment lost 7 bases, leaving 10 bases of the junction unmatched. DNA of the CDR3: TGTGCCAGTACTCATGGCGGGGGGGCCGGAGAGACCCAGTACTTC. Translation: CASTHGGGAGETQYF.

The chain recombines TRBV18 with TRBJ2-6; tentatively, D is TRBD2 (6 bases). Deletions cut 6 bases from V and 4 bases from J, with 16 bases between. The CDR3 is made up of 16 amino acids. Per germline, CDR1 KGHSH and CDR2 LQKENI. Here the CDR3 DNA reads TGTGCCAGCTCCGGCGCGGGATCGGGCGGGGCCAACGTCCTGACTTTC. Translating it yields CASSGAGSGGANVLTF. The whole variable domain, filled in from reference TRBV18 and TRBJ2-6, reads NAGVMQNPRHLVRRRGQEARLRCSPMKGHSHVYWYRQLPEEGLKFMVYLQKENIIDESGMPKERFSAEFPKEGPSILRIQQVVRGDSAAYFCASSGAGSGGANVLTFGAGSRLTVL.

The V gene is TRBV5-1, the J gene TRBJ1-1; 7 positions agree with TRBD1. This CDR3 has 16 residues. Germline CDR1 is SGHRS and CDR2 is YFSETQ. V shed 0 bases, J shed 0 bases, and the junction held 5 bases outside the gene matches. Here the CDR3 reads CASSLGMTGLNTEAFF. The CDR3 DNA reads as TGCGCCAGCAGCTTGGGGATGACAGGGCTGAACACTGAAGCTTTCTTT. Variable domain in full (rest from reference TRBV5-1 and TRBJ1-1): KAGVTQTPRYLIKTRGQQVTLSCSPISGHRSVSWYQQTPGQGLQFLFEYFSETQRNKGNFPGRFSGRQFSNSRSEMNVSTLELGDSALYLCASSLGMTGLNTEAFFGQGTRLTVV.

This rearrangement joins TRBV25-1 to TRBJ1-1; D remains ambiguous. Deletions cut 7 bases from V and 0 bases from J, with 15 bases between. Germline CDR1 MGHDK, CDR2 SYGVNS. This CDR3 contains 15 residues. CDR3 nucleotide sequence: TGTGCCAGCACTTCCCTTGCGGGAATGAACACTGAAGCTTTCTTT. Encoded protein: CASTSLAGMNTEAFF.

The V and J genes are TRBV5-1 and TRBJ2-1; D is possibly TRBD2 (6 bases). Germline V gives CDR1 SGHRS, CDR2 YFSETQ. V was cut by 6 bases and J by 0 bases, with 19 bases left in between. The CDR3 spans 17 residues. The CDR3 DNA reads TGCGCCAGCAACCCAGGGCGGGGCCTAAACTCCTACAATGAGCAGTTCTTC. Residues: CASNPGRGLNSYNEQFF.

The J gene is TRBJ2-1, the V gene TRBV6-5; 7 positions agree with TRBD1. This CDR3 is 15 amino acids long. The V and J ends lost 0 bases and 3 bases, in that order; junction bases with no gene match: 2. CDR1 is MNHEY, CDR2 SVGAGI, per germline. DNA for the CDR3: TGTGCCAGCAGTTACTCGGGACAGTTCTACAATGAGCAGTTCTTC. Amino acid sequence: CASSYSGQFYNEQFF.

The chain has TRBV28 and TRBJ2-3, with D unclear. Germline V gives CDR1 MDHEN, CDR2 SYDVKM. V was shortened by 4 bases and J by 3 bases, with 5 bases between the two germline ends. The length of the CDR3 is 12 residues. In nucleotides, the CDR3 is TGTGCCAGCAGTTACATGACAGATACGCAGTATTTT. Residues: CASSYMTDTQYF. Drawing the rest from reference TRBV28 and TRBJ2-3, the complete variable domain is DVKVTQSSRYLVKRTGEKVFLECVQDMDHENMFWYRQDPGLGLRLIYFSYDVKMKEKGDIPEGYSVSREKKERFSLILESASTNQTSMYLCASSYMTDTQYFGPGTRLTVL.

This chain joins TRBV30 and TRBJ2-7; the match to TRBD1 covers 9 bases. The CDR3 covers 18 residues. Trimming cost V 0 bases and J 2 bases; bases outside gene matches: 14. The V gene's germline CDR1 is GTSNPN and CDR2 SVGIG (reference sequence). The CDR3 spells CAWSVAWSGDRDPYEQYF. DNA for the CDR3: TGTGCCTGGAGTGTAGCGTGGTCGGGGGACAGGGACCCCTACGAGCAGTACTTC. The variable domain in full, completed from reference TRBV30 and TRBJ2-7, reads SQTIHQWPATLVQPVGSPLSLECTVEGTSNPNLYWYRQAAGRGLQLLFYSVGIGQISSEVPQNLSASRPQDRQFILSSKKLLLSDSGFYLCAWSVAWSGDRDPYEQYFGPGTRLTVT.

The chain uses TRBV6-1 and TRBJ1-2; 9 bases fit TRBD1. This CDR3 contains 15 residues. The J segment lost 4 bases and the V segment lost 5 bases, leaving 8 bases of the junction unmatched. Looked up from germline, CDR1 is MNHNS and CDR2 is SASEGT. CDR3 amino acids: CASSSGTGNAYGYTF. CDR3 sequence (DNA): TGTGCCAGCAGTTCCGGGACAGGGAACGCCTATGGCTACACCTTC.

Here the CDR3 DNA reads TGTGCCAGCAGCCCACTTACAGGGGGCATCTATGGCTACACCTTC. The encoded protein is CASSPLTGGIYGYTF. V is TRBV2 and J is TRBJ1-2, with 9 bases matching TRBD1. The V and J ends lost 6 bases and 4 bases, in that order; junction bases with no gene match: 9. The CDR3 loop spans 15 amino acids. Germline lookup yields CDR1 SNHLY and CDR2 FYNNEI.

The chain joins TRBV2 to TRBJ2-6, with D perhaps matching TRBD1 (6 bases). Trimming stripped 5 bases from V and 2 bases from J, with 10 bases between. This CDR3 is 15 amino acids long. CDR1 is SNHLY and CDR2 is FYNNEI in the germline V gene. The DNA of the CDR3 is TGTGCCAGCAGTCCTCAGGGGACTGGGGCCAACGTCCTGACTTTC. Protein product: CASSPQGTGANVLTF.

J is TRBJ1-1 and V is TRBV5-1; 8 bases fit TRBD1. This CDR3 has 13 residues. Germline values: CDR1 SGHRS, CDR2 YFSETQ. The V segment lost 4 bases and the J segment 3 bases; nucleotides outside the gene matches: 2. The CDR3 coding sequence is TGCGCCAGCAGCCTGACAGGGGACACTGAAGCTTTCTTT. Translating gives CASSLTGDTEAFF.

CDR3: CASSLSGSGGQFF. CDR3 bases: TGTGCCAGCAGCTTATCGGGAAGCGGAGGCCAGTTCTTC. The chain joins TRBV7-7 to TRBJ2-1, with D possibly matching TRBD2 (5 bases). The V end was cut by 2 bases, the J end by 13 bases, with 15 bases between. The length of the CDR3 is 13 residues. Germline V lookup: CDR1 SSHAT, CDR2 FNYEAQ (reference sequence).

The rearrangement uses TRBV7-2 and TRBJ1-2; the D gene is possibly TRBD1 (6 bases). The V and J ends lost 5 bases and 3 bases respectively, with 16 bases between them. Germline CDR1 reads SGHTA; CDR2 reads FQGNSA. The CDR3 totals 15 residues. The CDR3 sequence: CASSATGMEDYGYTF. CDR3 coding DNA: TGTGCCAGCAGCGCAACAGGGATGGAGGACTATGGCTACACCTTC.

J is TRBJ2-3 and V is TRBV7-9; D is unresolved. The CDR3 consists of 14 residues. V dropped 2 bases and J dropped 0 bases, with 6 bases sitting between them. The germline V gene encodes CDR1 SEHNR and CDR2 FQNEAQ (reference sequence). The CDR3 DNA follows: TGTGCCAGCAGCTTACAGACAAGCACAGATACGCAGTATTTT. This encodes CASSLQTSTDTQYF.

The V call is TRBV12-5, the J call TRBJ1-1; D is unclear. V was trimmed by 10 bases and J by 3 bases, leaving 15 bases between them. Germline V CDR1 and CDR2: LGHNT, FRNRAP. This CDR3 has 13 amino acids. The CDR3 spells CATLSAGDTEAFF. The CDR3 DNA reads as TGTGCTACCTTGAGCGCCGGGGACACTGAAGCTTTCTTT.

The chain couples TRBV10-1 to TRBJ2-2, with D maybe TRBD2 (6 bases). Trimming took off 10 bases at V and 7 bases at J, with 19 bases between the two ends. The CDR3 runs 14 residues. Germline assignment: CDR1 WNHNN and CDR2 SYGVQD (reference sequence). The DNA for the CDR3 is TGCGCCACGAGCCCGGCTAGCGCTAACGGGGAGCTGTTTTTT. Protein: CATSPASANGELFF.